This T cell receptor (beta chain) is from a study of naive and memory T cell subsets. Findings and limits, study-wide: In naive cells, over 90% of TCR sequences were seen only once.

An equimolar mix of two oligonucleotides served as the beta constant-region primer for TRBC1 and TRBC2. The cDNA 3' end received a ligated single-stranded oligonucleotide carrying the SP2 primer and a 12-nucleotide UMI. TCRdb recomputed calls from the UMI-ligation and nested PCR reads with MiXCR, one row per CDR3 protein. This table holds 130,000 to 150,000 distinct CDR3 sequences, approximately 17% found once. This clonotype has ten or more counts. Antigen specificity is unknown. The CDR3 loop spans 13 amino acids. The trim removed 7 bases at V and 2 bases at J, leaving 2 bases unmatched. Germline V gene lookup returns CDR1 MDHEN and CDR2 SYDVKM.

Sequencing was carried out using naive CD4+ T cells from blood. The chain links TRBV28 to TRBJ2-7; 10 bases match TRBD2. This receptor was taken from a human donor in good health. CDR3 in DNA: TGTGCCAGCATAGCGGGAGGTGCCTACGAGCAGTACTTC. It specifies CASIAGGAYEQYF.